Detailed here is one TCR beta chain. CDR1 and CDR2 from the germline V gene are LGHDT and YNNKEL (reference sequence). The CDR3 contains 17 residues. V was pared by 4 bases and J by 8 bases, with 24 bases between. This record comes from a study of blood T cell repertoires in COVID-19. Study as a whole: Both acute and convalescent COVID-19 samples were obtained from the United States, Italy and Spain.

Libraries were prepared by immunoSEQ multiplex PCR; TCRdb keeps only in-frame clonotypes and omits some of them. The sample consists of about 100,000 clones, roughly 90% of them appearing once. The chain carries TRBV3-1 (or the pseudogene TRBV3-2) and TRBJ2-1, with D perhaps TRBD2 (7 bases). The receptor comes from a human donor in a cohort sampled during active COVID-19. Sequenced material: peripheral blood. The CDR3 sequence is CASSRGRGGSRGYEQFF. The CDR3 coding sequence is TGTGCCAGCAGCCGAGGTAGGGGGGGCTCCCGGGGCTATGAGCAGTTCTTC.